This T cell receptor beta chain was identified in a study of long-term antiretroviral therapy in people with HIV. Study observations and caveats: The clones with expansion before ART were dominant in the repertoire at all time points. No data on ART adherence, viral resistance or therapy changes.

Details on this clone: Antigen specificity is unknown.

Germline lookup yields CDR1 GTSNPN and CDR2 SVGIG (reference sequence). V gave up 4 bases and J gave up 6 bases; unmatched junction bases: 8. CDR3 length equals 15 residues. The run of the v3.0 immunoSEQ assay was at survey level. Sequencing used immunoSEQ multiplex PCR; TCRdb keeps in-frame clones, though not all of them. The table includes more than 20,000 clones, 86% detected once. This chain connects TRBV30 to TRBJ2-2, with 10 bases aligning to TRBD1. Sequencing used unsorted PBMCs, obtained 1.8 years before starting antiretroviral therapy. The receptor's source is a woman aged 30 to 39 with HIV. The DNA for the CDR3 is TGTGCCTGGACTGACAGGGGGCGCCGGGCCGGGGAGCTGTTTTTT. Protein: CAWTDRGRRAGELFF.